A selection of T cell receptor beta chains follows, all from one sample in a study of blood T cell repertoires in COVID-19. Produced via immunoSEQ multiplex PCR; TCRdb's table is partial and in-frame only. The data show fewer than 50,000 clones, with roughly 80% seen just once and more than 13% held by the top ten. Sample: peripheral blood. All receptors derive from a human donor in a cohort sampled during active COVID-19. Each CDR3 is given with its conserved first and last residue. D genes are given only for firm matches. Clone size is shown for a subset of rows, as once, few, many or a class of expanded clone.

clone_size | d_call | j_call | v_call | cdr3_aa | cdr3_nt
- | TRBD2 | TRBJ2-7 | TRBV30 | CAWRGRGPSYEQYF | TGTGCCTGGAGAGGGAGGGGCCCTAGCTACGAGCAGTACTTC
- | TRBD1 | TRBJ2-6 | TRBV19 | CATRTGVTSGANVLTF | TGTGCCACCCGGACAGGGGTTACCTCTGGGGCCAACGTCCTGACTTTC
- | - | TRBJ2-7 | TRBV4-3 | CASSQQRRDEQYF | TGCGCCAGCAGCCAACAAAGGAGGGACGAGCAGTACTTC
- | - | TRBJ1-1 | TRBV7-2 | CASSSGVNTEAFF | TGTGCCAGCAGCTCGGGGGTGAACACTGAAGCTTTCTTT
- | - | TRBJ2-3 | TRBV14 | CASSQDYNTDTQYF | TGTGCCAGCAGCCAAGATTACAACACAGATACGCAGTATTTT
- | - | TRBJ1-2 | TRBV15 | CATSSHRVDGYTF | TGTGCCACCAGCAGCCACAGGGTAGATGGCTACACCTTC
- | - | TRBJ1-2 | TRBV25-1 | CASSEAGDANYGYTF | TGTGCCAGCAGTGAGGCAGGGGATGCTAACTATGGCTACACCTTC
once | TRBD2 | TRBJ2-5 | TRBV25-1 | CASSEGLIAGGETQYF | TGTGCCAGCAGTGAGGGCCTTATAGCGGGAGGGGAGACCCAGTACTTC
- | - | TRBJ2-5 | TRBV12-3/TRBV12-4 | CASRGDNQETQYF | TGTGCCAGCAGAGGGGACAATCAAGAGACCCAGTACTTC
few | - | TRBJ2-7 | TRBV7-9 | CASSPTTVYEQYF | TGTGCCAGCAGCCCGACTACCGTGTACGAGCAGTACTTC
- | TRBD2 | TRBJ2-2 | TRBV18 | CASSPGLAYLRNTGELFF | TGTGCCAGCTCACCGGGACTAGCTTACCTCCGGAACACCGGGGAGCTGTTTTTT
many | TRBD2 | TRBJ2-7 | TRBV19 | CASSFGLAEEQYF | TGTGCCAGTAGTTTTGGACTAGCGGAGGAGCAGTACTTC
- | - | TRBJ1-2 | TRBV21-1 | CASSRDRRLGRYGYTF | TGTGCCAGCAGCCGGGACAGGCGCCTTGGGCGCTATGGCTACACCTTC
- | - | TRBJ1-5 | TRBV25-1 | CASSVGDTYSNQPQHF | TGTGCCAGCAGTGTGGGGGACACCTATAGCAATCAGCCCCAGCATTTT
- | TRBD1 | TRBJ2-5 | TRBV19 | CASRFQGAGGETQYF | TGTGCCAGTAGATTCCAGGGGGCAGGTGGAGAGACCCAGTACTTC
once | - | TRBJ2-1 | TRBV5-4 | CASSLQGYNEQFF | TGTGCCAGCAGCCTGCAGGGTTACAATGAGCAGTTCTTC
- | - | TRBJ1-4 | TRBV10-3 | CAISESGANEKLFF | TGTGCCATCAGTGAGTCAGGGGCTAATGAAAAACTGTTTTTT
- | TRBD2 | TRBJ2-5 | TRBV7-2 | CASSFTRGLAVETQYF | TGTGCCAGCAGCTTTACGCGGGGACTAGCGGTAGAGACCCAGTACTTC
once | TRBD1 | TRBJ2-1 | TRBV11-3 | CASSLLDRGSHEQFF | TGTGCCAGCAGCCTCCTGGACAGGGGTTCCCATGAGCAGTTCTTC
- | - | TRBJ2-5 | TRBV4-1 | CASSQDRGGTGETQYF | TGCGCCAGCAGCCAAGATAGGGGGGGAACGGGAGAGACCCAGTACTTC
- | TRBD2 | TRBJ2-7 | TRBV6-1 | CASSDPGRSYEQYF | TGTGCCAGCAGTGACCCCGGGAGGTCCTACGAGCAGTACTTC
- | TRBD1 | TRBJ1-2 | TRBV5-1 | CASSIFSGQGNMFFGYTF | TGCGCCAGCAGCATATTCTCTGGACAGGGGAATATGTTCTTTGGCTACACCTTC
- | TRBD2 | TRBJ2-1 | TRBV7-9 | CASSLGASGTNNEQFF | TGTGCCAGCAGCTTAGGGGCTAGCGGGACCAACAATGAGCAGTTCTTC
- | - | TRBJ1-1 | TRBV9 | CASSVGGGRLNTEAFF | TGTGCCAGCAGCGTAGGTGGGGGCAGGCTTAACACTGAAGCTTTCTTT
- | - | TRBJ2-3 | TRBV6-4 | CASSDTLTDTQYF | TGTGCCAGCAGTGACACCCTAACAGATACGCAGTATTTT
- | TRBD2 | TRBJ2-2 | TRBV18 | CASSPKSLAETNTGELFF | TGTGCCAGCTCACCAAAGTCACTAGCGGAGACCAACACCGGGGAGCTGTTTTTT
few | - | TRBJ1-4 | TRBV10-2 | CASSDGATNEKLFF | TGCGCCAGCTCCGACGGAGCAACTAATGAAAAACTGTTTTTT
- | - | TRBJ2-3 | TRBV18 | CASSSGVTTDTQYF | TGTGCCAGCTCGTCAGGGGTTACTACAGATACGCAGTATTTT
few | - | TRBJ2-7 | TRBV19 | CASSITDTQAYEQYF | TGTGCCAGTAGTATCACGGACACCCAGGCCTACGAGCAGTACTTC
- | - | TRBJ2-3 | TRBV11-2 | CASSLNSDTQYF | TGTGCCAGCAGCTTAAACTCAGATACGCAGTATTTT
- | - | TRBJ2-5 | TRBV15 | CATSTLRARETQYF | TGTGCCACCAGCACCCTCAGGGCCCGGGAGACCCAGTACTTC
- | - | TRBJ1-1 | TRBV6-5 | CASGRGGDAFF | TGTGCCAGCGGCCGGGGGGGCGATGCTTTCTTT
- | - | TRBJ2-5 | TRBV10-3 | CAISESGSGTRETQYF | TGTGCCATCAGTGAGTCCGGATCCGGGACAAGAGAGACCCAGTACTTC
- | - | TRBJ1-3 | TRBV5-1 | CASSEGLGNTIYF | TGCGCCAGCAGCGAGGGACTTGGAAACACCATATATTTT
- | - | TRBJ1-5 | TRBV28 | CASSHRYSNQPQHF | TGTGCCAGCAGCCACAGGTATAGCAATCAGCCCCAGCATTTT
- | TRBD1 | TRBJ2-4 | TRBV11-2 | CASSLDRGDRGQYF | TGTGCCAGCAGCTTAGATCGGGGGGACAGGGGACAGTACTTC
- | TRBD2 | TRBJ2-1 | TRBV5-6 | CASSLERTSGRNEQFF | TGTGCCAGCAGCTTGGAACGGACTAGCGGGAGAAACGAGCAGTTCTTC
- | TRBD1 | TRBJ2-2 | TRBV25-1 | CASSGNDRGNTGELFF | TGTGCCAGCAGTGGAAACGACAGGGGGAACACCGGGGAGCTGTTTTTT